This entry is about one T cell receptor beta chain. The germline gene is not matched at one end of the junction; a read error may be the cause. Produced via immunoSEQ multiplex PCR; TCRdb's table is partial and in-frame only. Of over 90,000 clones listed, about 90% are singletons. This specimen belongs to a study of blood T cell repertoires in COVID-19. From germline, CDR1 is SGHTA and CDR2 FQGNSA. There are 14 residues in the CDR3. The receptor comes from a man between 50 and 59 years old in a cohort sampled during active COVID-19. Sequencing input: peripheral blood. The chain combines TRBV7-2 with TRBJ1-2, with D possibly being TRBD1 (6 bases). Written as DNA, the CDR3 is TGTGCCAGCAACTTAGCACACAGGGACTATGGCTACACCTTC. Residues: CASNLAHRDYGYTF.